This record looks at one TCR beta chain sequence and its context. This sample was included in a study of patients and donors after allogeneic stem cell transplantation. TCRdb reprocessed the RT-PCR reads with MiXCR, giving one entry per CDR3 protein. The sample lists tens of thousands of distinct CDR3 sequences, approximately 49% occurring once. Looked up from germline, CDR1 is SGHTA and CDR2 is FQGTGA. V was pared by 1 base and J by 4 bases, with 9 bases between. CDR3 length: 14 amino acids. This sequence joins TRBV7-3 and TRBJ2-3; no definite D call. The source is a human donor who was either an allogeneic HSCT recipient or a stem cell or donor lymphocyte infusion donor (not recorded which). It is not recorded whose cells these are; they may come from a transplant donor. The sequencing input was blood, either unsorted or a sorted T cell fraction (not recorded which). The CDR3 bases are TGTGCCAGCAGCTTAATCCCCCCACCAGATACGCAGTATTTT. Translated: CASSLIPPPDTQYF.